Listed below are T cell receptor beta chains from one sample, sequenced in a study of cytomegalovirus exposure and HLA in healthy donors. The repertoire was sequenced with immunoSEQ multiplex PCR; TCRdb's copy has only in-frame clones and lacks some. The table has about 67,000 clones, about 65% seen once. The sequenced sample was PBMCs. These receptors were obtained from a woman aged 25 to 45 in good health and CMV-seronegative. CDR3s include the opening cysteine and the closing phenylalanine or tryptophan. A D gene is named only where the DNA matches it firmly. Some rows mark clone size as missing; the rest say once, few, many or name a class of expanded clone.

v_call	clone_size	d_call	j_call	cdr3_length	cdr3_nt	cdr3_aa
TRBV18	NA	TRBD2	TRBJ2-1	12	TGTGCCAGCCGAGCGGGGGAAAATGAGCAGTTCTTC	CASRAGENEQFF
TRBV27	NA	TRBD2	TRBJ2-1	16	TGTGCCAGCAGTTTGGCGGGGGGGCTAAGCTACAATGAGCAGTTCTTC	CASSLAGGLSYNEQFF
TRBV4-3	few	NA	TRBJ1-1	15	TGCGCCAGCAGCCAAGATGACAGAGTGAACACTGAAGCTTTCTTT	CASSQDDRVNTEAFF
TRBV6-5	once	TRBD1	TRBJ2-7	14	TGTGCCAGCAGTTACTCGAGACAGGGCTACGAGCAGTACTTC	CASSYSRQGYEQYF
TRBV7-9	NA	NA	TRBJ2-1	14	TGTGCCAGCAGCCAGACGACATTGGTGAATGAGCAGTTCTTC	CASSQTTLVNEQFF
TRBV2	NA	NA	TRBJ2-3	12	TGTGCCAGCAGCCTGACGGGAGATACGCAGTATTTT	CASSLTGDTQYF
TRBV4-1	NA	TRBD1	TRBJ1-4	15	TGCGCCAGCAGCAAGGGAAGGGGGCGCGGGGAAAAACTGTTTTTT	CASSKGRGRGEKLFF
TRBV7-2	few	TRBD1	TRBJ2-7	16	TGTGCCAGCAGCTTAGAGCGGACAGGGGGGAACTACGAGCAGTACTTC	CASSLERTGGNYEQYF
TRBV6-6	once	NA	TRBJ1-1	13	TGTGCCAGCAGTTACTCGGAGGGCACTGAAGCTTTCTTT	CASSYSEGTEAFF
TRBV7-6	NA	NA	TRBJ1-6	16	TGTGCCAGCAGCCTCTTAGACAGTGACTATAATTCACCCCTCCACTTT	CASSLLDSDYNSPLHF
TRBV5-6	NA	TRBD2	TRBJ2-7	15	TGTGCCAGCAGCTGGGGGGGGACGGGTCGGTACGAGCAGTACTTC	CASSWGGTGRYEQYF
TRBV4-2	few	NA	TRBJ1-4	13	TGTGCCAGCAGCCAAGACCGAGGGGAAAAACTGTTTTTT	CASSQDRGEKLFF
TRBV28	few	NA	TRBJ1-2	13	TGTGCTTCCTCGGGGGACTGGCATCGAGGCTACACCTTC	CASSGDWHRGYTF
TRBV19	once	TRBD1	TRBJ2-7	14	TGTGCCAGTAGTGCTGGTAACAGGGGGCCCGAGCAGTACTTC	CASSAGNRGPEQYF
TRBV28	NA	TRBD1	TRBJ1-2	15	TGTGCCAGCAGTTTATTCAGGGGGTTTAACTATGGCTACACCTTC	CASSLFRGFNYGYTF
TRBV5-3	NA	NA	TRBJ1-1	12	TGTGCCAGCAGCATCAGGGGAACTGAAGCTTTCTTT	CASSIRGTEAFF
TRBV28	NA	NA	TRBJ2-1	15	TGTGCCAGCAGTGCCAGGGGCCTCTCCTACAATGAGCAGTTCTTC	CASSARGLSYNEQFF
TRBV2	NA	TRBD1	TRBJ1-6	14	TGTGCCAGCAGTGAGGACAGGGGGTATTCACCCCTCCACTTT	CASSEDRGYSPLHF
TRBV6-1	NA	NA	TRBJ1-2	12	TGTGCCAGCAGGTCCCAGGGGACCGGCTACACCTTC	CASRSQGTGYTF
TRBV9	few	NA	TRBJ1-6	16	TGTGCCAGCAGCGCCGGGGAGGGAAATCCGGGTTCACCCCTCCACTTT	CASSAGEGNPGSPLHF
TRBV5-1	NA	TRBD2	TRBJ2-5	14	TGCGCCAGCAGCTCGGGGGGGGGCCTGGAGACCCAGTACTTC	CASSSGGGLETQYF
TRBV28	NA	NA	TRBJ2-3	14	TGTGCCAGCAGTCTGATGACTAATACAGATACGCAGTATTTT	CASSLMTNTDTQYF
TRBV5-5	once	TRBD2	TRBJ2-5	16	TGTGCCAGCAGCTTGGGAGCGGAAGCGGGGAGGGAGACCCAGTACTTC	CASSLGAEAGRETQYF
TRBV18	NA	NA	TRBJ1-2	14	TGTGCCAGCTCTTCCACTAACTTATACTATGGCTACACCTTC	CASSSTNLYYGYTF
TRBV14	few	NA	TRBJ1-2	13	TGTGCCAGCAGCCAAGATGCTAGGGGTGGCTACACCTTC	CASSQDARGGYTF
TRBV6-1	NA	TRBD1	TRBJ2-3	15	TGTGCCAGCAGATTAATACAGGGGAGCACAGATACGCAGTATTTT	CASRLIQGSTDTQYF
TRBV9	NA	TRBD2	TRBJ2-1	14	TGTGCCAGCAGCGCCGGGACTAGGGGCAATGAGCAGTTCTTC	CASSAGTRGNEQFF
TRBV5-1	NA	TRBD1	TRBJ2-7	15	TGCGCCAGCAGCTCCACAGGGGGCATGTCCTACGAGCAGTACTTC	CASSSTGGMSYEQYF
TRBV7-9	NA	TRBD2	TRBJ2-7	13	TGTGCCAGCAACCAGGGACTAGGCTACGAGCAGTACTTC	CASNQGLGYEQYF
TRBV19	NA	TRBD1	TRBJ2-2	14	TGTGCCAGTAGGGACAGGGAAAACACCGGGGAGCTGTTTTTT	CASRDRENTGELFF
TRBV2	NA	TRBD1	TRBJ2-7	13	TGTGCCAGCCAGGACAGGGGCTCCTACGAGCAGTACTTC	CASQDRGSYEQYF
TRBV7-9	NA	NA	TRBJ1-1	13	TGTGCCAGCAGCTTAGAAGGGGACACTGAAGCTTTCTTT	CASSLEGDTEAFF
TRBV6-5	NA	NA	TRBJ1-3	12	TGTGCCAGCCACAGCTCTGGAAACACCATATATTTT	CASHSSGNTIYF
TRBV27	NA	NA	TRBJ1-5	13	TGTGCCAGCGGCGCCCAGGGGTCTCAGCCCCAGCATTTT	CASGAQGSQPQHF
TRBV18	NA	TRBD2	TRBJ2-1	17	TGTGCCAGCTCACTTAGCGGGGGACCTCGCTCCTACAATGAGCAGTTCTTC	CASSLSGGPRSYNEQFF
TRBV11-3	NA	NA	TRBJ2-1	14	TGTGCCAGCAGCCTGGAGGGGGGGGATAATGAGCAGTTCTTC	CASSLEGGDNEQFF
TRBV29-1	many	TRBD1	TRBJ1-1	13	TGCAGCGGCACCGCAGGGGGCGAAACTGAAGCTTTCTTT	CSGTAGGETEAFF
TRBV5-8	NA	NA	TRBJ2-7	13	TGTGCCAGCAGCGTGGACAGCTACTACGAGCAGTACTTC	CASSVDSYYEQYF
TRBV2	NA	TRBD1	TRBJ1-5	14	TGTGCCAGCAGTGAAGGGACAGGGGATCAGCCCCAGCATTTT	CASSEGTGDQPQHF
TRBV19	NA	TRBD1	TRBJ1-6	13	TGTGCCAGTAGAGAGACAGGGATCTCACCCCTCCACTTT	CASRETGISPLHF
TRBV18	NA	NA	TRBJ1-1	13	TGTGCCAGCTCACCATCCTTGACACCTGAAGCTTTCTTT	CASSPSLTPEAFF
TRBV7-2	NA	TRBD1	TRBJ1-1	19	TGTGCCAGCAGCTCGGGGACCCGGGACAGGGGGCGAGGGAACACTGAAGCTTTCTTT	CASSSGTRDRGRGNTEAFF
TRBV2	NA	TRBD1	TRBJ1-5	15	TGTGCCAGCAGGCCAGGGACAGGGGGCGTTCAGCCCCAGCATTTT	CASRPGTGGVQPQHF
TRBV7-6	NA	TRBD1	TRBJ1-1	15	TGTGCCAGCAGCCTGGGGGGCAGGGGGCTCACTGAAGCTTTCTTT	CASSLGGRGLTEAFF
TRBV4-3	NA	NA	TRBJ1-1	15	TGCGCCAGCAGCCAAGATCCAGACATGAACACTGAAGCTTTCTTT	CASSQDPDMNTEAFF
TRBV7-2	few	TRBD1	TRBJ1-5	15	TGTGCCAGCAGCTTAGCAGGGGGCCCCTATCAGCCCCAGCATTTT	CASSLAGGPYQPQHF
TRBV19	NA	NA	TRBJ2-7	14	TGTGCCAGTAGTATGTGGTCCGGGATACGGGAGCAGTACTTC	CASSMWSGIREQYF
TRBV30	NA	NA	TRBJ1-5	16	TGTGCCTGGAACAAAGGACAGCTATATAGCAATCAGCACCAGCATTTT	CAWNKGQLYSNQHQHF
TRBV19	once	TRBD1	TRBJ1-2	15	TGTGCCAGTAGTACTCCCGGGACAGGCCTTGATGGCTACACCTTC	CASSTPGTGLDGYTF
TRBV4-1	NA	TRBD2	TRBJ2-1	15	TGCGCCAGCAGCCAAAAGTGGCTAGCGGGGGTTGAGCAGTTCTTC	CASSQKWLAGVEQFF
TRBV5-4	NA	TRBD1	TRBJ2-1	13	TGTGCCAGCAGCCTGACAGGGTCCAATGAGCAGTTCTTC	CASSLTGSNEQFF
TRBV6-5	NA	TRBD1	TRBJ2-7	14	TGTGCCAGCAGTTACTCGACAGGGTTAGGCGAGCAGTACTTC	CASSYSTGLGEQYF
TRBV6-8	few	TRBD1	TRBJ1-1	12	TGTGCCAGCAGCTTGGGACAGCTTGAAGCTTTCTTT	CASSLGQLEAFF
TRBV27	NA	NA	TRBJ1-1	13	TGTGCCAGCAGTTTTCGGGGGGGCACTGAAGCTTTCTTT	CASSFRGGTEAFF